Many counts were recorded for the clone carrying this T cell receptor (beta chain). No antigen is known for it. The germline V and J ends were trimmed by 0 bases and 4 bases, with 15 bases remaining between them. Germline CDR1 and CDR2: MNHEY and SVGAGI. CDR3 length: 16 residues. This sample stems from a study of blood T cells in healthy people across ages. Study-wide results and limits: The diversity estimates, figures obtained from one million T cells, were considered underestimates.

For the second PCR, which ran for about 7 to 11 cycles, a sample-barcoded 5' primer and a J-beta primer mix were used. MiXCR, run by TCRdb on the 5' RACE reads, gives a single entry per CDR3 protein. The sample includes fewer than 700,000 distinct CDR3 sequences, about 45% of them seen just once. The sample was blood. J is TRBJ1-2 and V is TRBV6-5; D is unresolved. The sequence derives from an elderly man in good health. The CDR3 here is CASSYSGVASGYGYTF. CDR3 DNA: TGTGCCAGCAGTTACTCGGGCGTAGCAAGCGGCTATGGCTACACCTTC.